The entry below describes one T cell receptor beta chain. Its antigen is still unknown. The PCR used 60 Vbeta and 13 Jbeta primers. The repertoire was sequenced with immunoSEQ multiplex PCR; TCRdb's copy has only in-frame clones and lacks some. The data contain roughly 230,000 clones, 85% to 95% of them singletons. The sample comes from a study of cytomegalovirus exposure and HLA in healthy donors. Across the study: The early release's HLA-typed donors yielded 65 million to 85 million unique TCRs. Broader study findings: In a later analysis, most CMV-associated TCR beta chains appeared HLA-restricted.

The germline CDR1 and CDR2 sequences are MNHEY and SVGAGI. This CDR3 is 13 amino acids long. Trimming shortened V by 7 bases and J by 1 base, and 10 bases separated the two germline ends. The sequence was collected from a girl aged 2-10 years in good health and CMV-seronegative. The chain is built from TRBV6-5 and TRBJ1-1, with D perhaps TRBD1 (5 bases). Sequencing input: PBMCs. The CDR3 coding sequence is TGTGCCAGCACCTGGGGGGGGAACACTGAAGCTTTCTTT. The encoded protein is CASTWGGNTEAFF.